Below are 5 T cell receptor beta chains sequenced from a single sample in a study of blood T cell repertoires in COVID-19 (dated by TCRdb to the early 2020s). The library was obtained by the immunoSEQ multiplex PCR assay. TCRdb's version of the immuneACCESS table is confined to in-frame rearrangements and falls short of the full clone set. An unresolved V gene accounts for under half of the shortfall where checked; the remainder is of unknown origin. The sample profile shows 250,000 to 350,000 clones; approximately 86% of them were found once. Just under 9% of the sample lies in the top ten. Sequencing was performed on PBMCs or T cells enriched from blood (not recorded which). Receptors originate from a woman aged 18-29 years who had recovered from COVID-19.

V usage is TRBV7-3 and J usage is TRBJ2-3, with 8 bases lining up with TRBD2. V trimming: 5 bases; J trimming: 7 bases; junction bases outside the gene matches: 14. The CDR3 has 16 amino acids. CDR1 and CDR2 (germline): SGHTA, FQGTGA. CDR3 coding DNA: TGTGCCAGCAGCCCCTCCACGGCGGGGGGAATGAATACGCAGTATTTT. As protein: CASSPSTAGGMNTQYF.

A remark on this clone: The same CDR3 can be traced to other DNA sequences in this sample. The chain carries TRBV28 and TRBJ1-1; 9 nucleotides line up with TRBD1. Germline V gives CDR1 MDHEN, CDR2 SYDVKM. J lost 4 bases, V lost 6 bases, and 3 bases had no gene match. This CDR3 is 13 amino acids long. CDR3 residues: CASRGTGRTEAFF. The CDR3 DNA sequence: TGTGCCAGCAGAGGGACAGGGCGCACTGAAGCTTTCTTT.

The V call is TRBV5-1, the J call TRBJ2-5, with 7 bases fitting TRBD2. With V trimmed by 1 base and J by 2 bases, 8 bases remained unmatched. Germline CDR1 SGHRS, CDR2 YFSETQ. The CDR3 runs 16 residues. CDR3 in amino acids: CASSLIGRVIQETQYF. The CDR3 DNA sequence: TGCGCCAGCAGCTTGATAGGGAGGGTTATACAAGAGACCCAGTACTTC.

The genes are TRBV27 and TRBJ2-5; the match to TRBD2 covers 7 bases. The CDR3 covers 15 residues. V lost 2 bases, J lost 3 bases, and 6 bases stayed unmatched. Germline CDR1 reads MNHEY; CDR2 reads SMNVEV (reference sequence). The CDR3 loop is CASSLDAGDKETQYF. CDR3 DNA sequence: TGTGCCAGCAGTTTAGACGCGGGAGATAAAGAGACCCAGTACTTC.

The chain links TRBV30 to TRBJ1-2; a possible D gene is TRBD1 (5 bases). Between the trimmed V and J ends, which lost 1 base and 3 bases, there was a span of 12 bases. The germline CDR1 and CDR2 sequences are GTSNPN and SVGIG (reference sequence). CDR3 length equals 14 residues. CDR3 region: CAWSAGGGDYGYTF. Written as DNA, the CDR3 is TGTGCCTGGAGTGCCGGCGGAGGGGACTATGGCTACACCTTC.